This T cell receptor beta chain appears in the sequencing data of a study of blood T cell repertoires in COVID-19. This CDR3 is 15 amino acids long. CDR1 is MNHEY and CDR2 is SVGEGT in the germline V gene. With 6 bases removed from V and 4 bases from J, the gap between germline ends came to 16 bases. As processed by the authors: Nucleated cell number was recorded as an estimate derived from reference gene primer amplification. Profiled with immunoSEQ multiplex PCR; TCRdb holds only in-frame clones, not every one. The D gene and trimming were derived from the DNA, and the V and J assignments and clone size from that table. This table has over 120,000 clones, about 89% appearing once.

The sequencing sample was made of peripheral blood. The genes are TRBV6-2 or TRBV6-3 and TRBJ1-5, with D possibly matching TRBD1 (6 bases). This TCR came from a man aged 55-75 years with active or convalescent COVID-19. CDR3 sequence (DNA): TGTGCCAGCAGCATGATGTGGGGGCGAAATCAGCCCCAGCATTTT. This codes for CASSMMWGRNQPQHF.